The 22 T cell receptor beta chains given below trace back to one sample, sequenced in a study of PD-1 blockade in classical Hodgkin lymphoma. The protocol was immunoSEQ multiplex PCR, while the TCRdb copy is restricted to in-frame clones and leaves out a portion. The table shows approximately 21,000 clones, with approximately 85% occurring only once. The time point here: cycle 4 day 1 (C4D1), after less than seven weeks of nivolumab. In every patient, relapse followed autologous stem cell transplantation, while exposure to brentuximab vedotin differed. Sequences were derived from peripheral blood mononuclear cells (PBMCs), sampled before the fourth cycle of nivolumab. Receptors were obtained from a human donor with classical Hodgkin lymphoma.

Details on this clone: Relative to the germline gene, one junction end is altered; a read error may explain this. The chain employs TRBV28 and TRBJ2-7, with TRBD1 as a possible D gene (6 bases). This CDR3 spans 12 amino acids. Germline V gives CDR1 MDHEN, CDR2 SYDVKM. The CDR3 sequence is CASSLGDILPNF. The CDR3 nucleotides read TGTGCCAGCAGTCTGGGGGACATCCTCCCGAACTTC.

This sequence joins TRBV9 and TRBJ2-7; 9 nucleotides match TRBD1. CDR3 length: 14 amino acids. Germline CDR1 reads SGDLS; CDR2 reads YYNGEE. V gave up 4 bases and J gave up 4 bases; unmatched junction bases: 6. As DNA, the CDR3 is TGTGCCAGCAGCCCTCGGGACAGGGCTTACGAGCAGTACTTC. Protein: CASSPRDRAYEQYF.

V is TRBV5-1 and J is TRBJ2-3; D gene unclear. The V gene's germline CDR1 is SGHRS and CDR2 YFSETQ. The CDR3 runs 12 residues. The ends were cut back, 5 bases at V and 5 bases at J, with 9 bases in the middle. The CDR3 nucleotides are TGCGCCAGCAGGAATTCAAAAGATACGCAGTATTTT. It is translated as CASRNSKDTQYF.

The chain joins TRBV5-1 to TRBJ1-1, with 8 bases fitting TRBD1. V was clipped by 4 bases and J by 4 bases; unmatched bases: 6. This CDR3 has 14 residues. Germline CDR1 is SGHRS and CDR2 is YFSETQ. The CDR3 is CASSPRTGITEAFF. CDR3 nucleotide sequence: TGCGCCAGCAGCCCACGGACAGGGATCACTGAAGCTTTCTTT.

The CDR3 region has the DNA TGTGCCAGCCGGTCGACAGGGCTTCGGGGAGAGACCCAGTACTTC. This gives the protein CASRSTGLRGETQYF. This chain links TRBV7-9 with TRBJ2-5; TRBD1 matches at 7 bases. The CDR3 extends over 15 amino acids. V shed 8 bases and J 4 bases; nucleotides not matched to a gene: 13. Germline CDR1 SEHNR, CDR2 FQNEAQ (reference sequence).

CDR3 loop: CASRPTGGALLSGANVLTF. CDR3 sequence (DNA): TGTGCCAGCAGACCTACAGGGGGCGCTCTATTATCTGGGGCCAACGTCCTGACTTTC. The chain combines TRBV7-3 with TRBJ2-6; 9 positions agree with TRBD1. Unmatched junction bases numbered 13, after V lost 6 bases and J lost 1 base. The CDR3 sequence is 19 residues long. The germline gives CDR1 SGHTA, CDR2 FQGTGA. Filled out from reference TRBV7-3 and TRBJ2-6, the complete variable domain reads GAGVSQTPSNKVTEKGKYVELRCDPISGHTALYWYRQSLGQGPEFLIYFQGTGAADDSGLPNDRFFAVRPEGSVSTLKIQRTERGDSAVYLCASRPTGGALLSGANVLTFGAGSRLTVL.

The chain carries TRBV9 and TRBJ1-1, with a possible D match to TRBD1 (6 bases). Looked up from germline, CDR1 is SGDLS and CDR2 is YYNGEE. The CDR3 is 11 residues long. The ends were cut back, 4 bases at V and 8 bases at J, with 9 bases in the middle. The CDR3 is CASSSGTEAFF. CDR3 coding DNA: TGTGCCAGCAGCTCGGGGACAGAAGCTTTCTTT.

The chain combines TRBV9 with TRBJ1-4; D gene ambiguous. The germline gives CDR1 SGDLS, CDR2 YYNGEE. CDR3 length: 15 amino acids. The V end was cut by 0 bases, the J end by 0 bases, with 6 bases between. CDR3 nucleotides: TGTGCCAGCAGCGTAGGCGGGGCAACTAATGAAAAACTGTTTTTT. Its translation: CASSVGGATNEKLFF.

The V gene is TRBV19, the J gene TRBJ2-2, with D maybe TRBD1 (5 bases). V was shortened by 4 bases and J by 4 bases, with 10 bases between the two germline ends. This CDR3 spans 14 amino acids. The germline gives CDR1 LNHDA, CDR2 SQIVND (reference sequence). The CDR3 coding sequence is TGTGCCAGTAGTACAGGGCGGACCACCGGGGAGCTGTTTTTT. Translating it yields CASSTGRTTGELFF. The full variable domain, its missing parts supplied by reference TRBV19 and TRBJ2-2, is DGGITQSPKYLFRKEGQNVTLSCEQNLNHDAMYWYRQDPGQGLRLIYYSQIVNDFQKGDIAEGYSVSREKKESFPLTVTSAQKNPTAFYLCASSTGRTTGELFFGEGSRLTVL.

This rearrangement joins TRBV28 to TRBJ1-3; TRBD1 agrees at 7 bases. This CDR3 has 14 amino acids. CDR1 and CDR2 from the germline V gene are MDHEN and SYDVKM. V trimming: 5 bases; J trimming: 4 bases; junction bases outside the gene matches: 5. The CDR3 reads CASSERTGGNTIYF. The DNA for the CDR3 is TGTGCCAGCAGTGAAAGGACAGGAGGAAACACCATATATTTT.

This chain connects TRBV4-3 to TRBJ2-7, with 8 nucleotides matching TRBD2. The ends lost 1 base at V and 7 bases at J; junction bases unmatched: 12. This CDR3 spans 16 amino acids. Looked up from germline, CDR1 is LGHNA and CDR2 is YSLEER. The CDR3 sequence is CASSQVPGLGSGEQYF. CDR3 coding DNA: TGCGCCAGCAGCCAAGTACCGGGACTAGGGAGCGGGGAGCAGTACTTC.

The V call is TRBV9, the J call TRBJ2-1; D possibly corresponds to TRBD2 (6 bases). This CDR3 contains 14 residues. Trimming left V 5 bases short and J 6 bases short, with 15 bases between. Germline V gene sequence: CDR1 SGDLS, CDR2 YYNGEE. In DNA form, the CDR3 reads TGTGCCAGCAGATCTGGAGGGGAACTCAATGAGCAGTTCTTC. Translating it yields CASRSGGELNEQFF.

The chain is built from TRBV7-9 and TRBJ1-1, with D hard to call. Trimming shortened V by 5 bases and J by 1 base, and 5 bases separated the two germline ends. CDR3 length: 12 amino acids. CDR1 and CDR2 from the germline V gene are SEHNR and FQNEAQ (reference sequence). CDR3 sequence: CASSTANTEAFF. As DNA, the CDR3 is TGTGCCAGCAGCACGGCGAACACTGAAGCTTTCTTT.

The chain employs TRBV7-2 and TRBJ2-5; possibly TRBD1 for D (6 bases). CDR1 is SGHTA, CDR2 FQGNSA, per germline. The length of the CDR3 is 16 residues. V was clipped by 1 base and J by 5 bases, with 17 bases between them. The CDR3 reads CASSLEGYRVRETQYF. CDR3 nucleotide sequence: TGTGCCAGCAGCTTAGAGGGGTACAGGGTTCGGGAGACCCAGTACTTC.

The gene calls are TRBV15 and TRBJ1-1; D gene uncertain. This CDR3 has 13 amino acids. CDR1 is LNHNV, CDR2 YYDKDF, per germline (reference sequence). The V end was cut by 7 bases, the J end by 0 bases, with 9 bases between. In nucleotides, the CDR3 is TGTGCCACCACCCAGAGAATGAACACTGAAGCTTTCTTT. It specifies CATTQRMNTEAFF.

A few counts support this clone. CDR3 residues: CASRDNEKLFF. The CDR3 DNA reads as TGTGCCAGCAGGGACAATGAAAAACTGTTTTTT. The rearrangement links TRBV7-2 to TRBJ1-4; the D is unclear. Germline CDR1 reads SGHTA; CDR2 reads FQGNSA. This CDR3 comprises 11 residues. V lost 6 bases to trimming and J lost 5 bases, with 4 bases between them. The variable domain in full, with the rest retrieved from reference TRBV7-2 and TRBJ1-4, is GAGVSQSPSNKVTEKGKDVELRCDPISGHTALYWYRQSLGQGLEFLIYFQGNSAPDKSGLPSDRFSAERTGGSVSTLTIQRTQQEDSAVYLCASRDNEKLFFGSGTQLSVL.

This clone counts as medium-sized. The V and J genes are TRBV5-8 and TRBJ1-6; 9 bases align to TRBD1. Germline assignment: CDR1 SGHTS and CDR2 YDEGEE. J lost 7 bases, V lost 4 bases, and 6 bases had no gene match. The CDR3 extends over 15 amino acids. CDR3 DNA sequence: TGTGCCAGCAGCGGAGGGACAGGGAGAAATTCACCCCTCCACTTT. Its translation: CASSGGTGRNSPLHF.

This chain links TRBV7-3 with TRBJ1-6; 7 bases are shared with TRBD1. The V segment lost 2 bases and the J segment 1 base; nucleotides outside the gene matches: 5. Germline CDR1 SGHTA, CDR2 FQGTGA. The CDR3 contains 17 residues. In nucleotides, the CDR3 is TGTGCCAGCAGCTTAGAATCAGGGGGGTCCTATAATTCACCCCTCCACTTT. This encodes CASSLESGGSYNSPLHF.

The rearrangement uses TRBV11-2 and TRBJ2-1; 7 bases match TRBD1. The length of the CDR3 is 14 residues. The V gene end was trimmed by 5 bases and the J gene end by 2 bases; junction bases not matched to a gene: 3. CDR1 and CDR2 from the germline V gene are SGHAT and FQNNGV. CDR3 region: CASSPGQPYNEQFF. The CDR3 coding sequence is TGTGCCAGCAGCCCGGGACAGCCCTACAATGAGCAGTTCTTC.

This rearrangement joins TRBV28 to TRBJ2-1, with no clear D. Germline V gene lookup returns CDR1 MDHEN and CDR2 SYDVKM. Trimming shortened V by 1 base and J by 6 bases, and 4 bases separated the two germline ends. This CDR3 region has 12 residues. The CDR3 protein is CASSLLVNEQFF. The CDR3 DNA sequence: TGTGCCAGCAGTTTATTGGTCAATGAGCAGTTCTTC. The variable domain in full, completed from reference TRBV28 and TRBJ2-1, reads DVKVTQSSRYLVKRTGEKVFLECVQDMDHENMFWYRQDPGLGLRLIYFSYDVKMKEKGDIPEGYSVSREKKERFSLILESASTNQTSMYLCASSLLVNEQFFGPGTRLTVL.

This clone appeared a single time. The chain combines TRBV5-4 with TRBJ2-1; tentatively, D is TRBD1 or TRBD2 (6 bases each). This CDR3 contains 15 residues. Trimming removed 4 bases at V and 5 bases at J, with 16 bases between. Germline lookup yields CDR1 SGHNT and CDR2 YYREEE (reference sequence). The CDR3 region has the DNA TGTGCCAGCAGCCTAGGGGGGTTTGGAGACAATGAGCAGTTCTTC. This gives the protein CASSLGGFGDNEQFF.

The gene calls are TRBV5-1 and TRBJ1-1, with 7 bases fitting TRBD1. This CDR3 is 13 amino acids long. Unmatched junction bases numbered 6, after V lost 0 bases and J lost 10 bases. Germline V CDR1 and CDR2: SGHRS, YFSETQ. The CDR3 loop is CASSLGRDSLAFF. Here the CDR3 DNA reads TGCGCCAGCAGCTTGGGTCGGGACAGCTTAGCTTTCTTT.